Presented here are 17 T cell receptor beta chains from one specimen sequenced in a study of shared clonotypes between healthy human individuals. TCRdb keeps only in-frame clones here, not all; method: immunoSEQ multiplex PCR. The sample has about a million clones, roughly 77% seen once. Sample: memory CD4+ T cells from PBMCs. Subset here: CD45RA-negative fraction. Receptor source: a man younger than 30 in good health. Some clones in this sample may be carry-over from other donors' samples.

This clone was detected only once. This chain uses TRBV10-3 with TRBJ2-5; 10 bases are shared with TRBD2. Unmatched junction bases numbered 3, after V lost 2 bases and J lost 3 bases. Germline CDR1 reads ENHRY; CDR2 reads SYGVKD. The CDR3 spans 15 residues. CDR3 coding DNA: TGTGCCATCAGTGAGGGACTAGCGGCGGAAGAGACCCAGTACTTC. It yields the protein CAISEGLAAEETQYF.

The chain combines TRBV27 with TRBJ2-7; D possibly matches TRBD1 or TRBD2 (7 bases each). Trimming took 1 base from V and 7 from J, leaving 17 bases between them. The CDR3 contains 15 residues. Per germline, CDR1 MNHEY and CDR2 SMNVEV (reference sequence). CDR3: CASSLLGTVGGEQYF. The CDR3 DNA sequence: TGTGCCAGCAGTTTATTAGGGACAGTGGGAGGGGAGCAGTACTTC.

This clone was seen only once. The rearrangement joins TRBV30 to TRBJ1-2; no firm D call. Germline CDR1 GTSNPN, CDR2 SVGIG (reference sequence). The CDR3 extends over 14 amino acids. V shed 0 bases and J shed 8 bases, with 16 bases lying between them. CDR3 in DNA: TGTGCCTGGAGTGTACGGTTTACGTCTGCGGGCTACACCTTC. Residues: CAWSVRFTSAGYTF.

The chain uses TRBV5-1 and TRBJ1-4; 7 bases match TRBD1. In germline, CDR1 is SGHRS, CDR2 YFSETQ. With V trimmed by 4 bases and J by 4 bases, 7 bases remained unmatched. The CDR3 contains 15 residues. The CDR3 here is CASSERTGGNEKLFF. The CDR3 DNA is TGCGCCAGCAGCGAGAGGACAGGCGGTAATGAAAAACTGTTTTTT.

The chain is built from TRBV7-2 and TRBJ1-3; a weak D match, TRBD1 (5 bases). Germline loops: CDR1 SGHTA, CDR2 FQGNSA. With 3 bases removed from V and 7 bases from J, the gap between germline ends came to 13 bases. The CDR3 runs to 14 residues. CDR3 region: CASSFRGLGNTIYF. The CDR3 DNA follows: TGTGCCAGCAGCTTTAGGGGACTGGGTAACACCATATATTTT.

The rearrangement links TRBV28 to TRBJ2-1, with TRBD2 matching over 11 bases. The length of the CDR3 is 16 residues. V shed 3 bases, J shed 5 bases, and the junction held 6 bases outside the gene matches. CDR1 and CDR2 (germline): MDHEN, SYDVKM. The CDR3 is CASSLTSGTVDNEQFF. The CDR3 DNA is TGTGCCAGCAGTTTGACTAGCGGGACGGTGGACAATGAGCAGTTCTTC.

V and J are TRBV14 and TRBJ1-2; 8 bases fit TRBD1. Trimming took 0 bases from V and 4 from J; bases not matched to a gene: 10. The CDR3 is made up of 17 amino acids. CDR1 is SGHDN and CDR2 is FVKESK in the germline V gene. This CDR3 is CASSQELGPGQAYGYTF. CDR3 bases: TGTGCCAGCAGCCAAGAACTGGGTCCGGGACAGGCCTATGGCTACACCTTC.

This CDR3 is CSFGPQASSTDTQYF. CDR3 nucleotide sequence: TGCAGCTTCGGGCCCCAAGCGTCTAGCACAGATACGCAGTATTTT. V usage is TRBV29-1 and J usage is TRBJ2-3; D unresolved. Trimming cost V 8 bases and J 0 bases, with 18 bases left between them. There are 15 residues in the CDR3. CDR1 and CDR2 from the germline V gene are SQVTM and ANQGSEA.

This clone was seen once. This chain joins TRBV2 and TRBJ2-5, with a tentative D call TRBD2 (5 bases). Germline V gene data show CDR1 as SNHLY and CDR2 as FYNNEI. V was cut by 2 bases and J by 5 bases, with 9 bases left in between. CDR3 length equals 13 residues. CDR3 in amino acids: CASSERERETQYF. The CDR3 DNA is TGTGCCAGCAGTGAAAGGGAGCGGGAGACCCAGTACTTC. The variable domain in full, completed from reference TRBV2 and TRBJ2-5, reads EPEVTQTPSHQVTQMGQEVILRCVPISNHLYFYWYRQILGQKVEFLVSFYNNEISEKSEIFDDQFSVERPDGSNFTLKIRSTKLEDSAMYFCASSERERETQYFGPGTRLLVL.

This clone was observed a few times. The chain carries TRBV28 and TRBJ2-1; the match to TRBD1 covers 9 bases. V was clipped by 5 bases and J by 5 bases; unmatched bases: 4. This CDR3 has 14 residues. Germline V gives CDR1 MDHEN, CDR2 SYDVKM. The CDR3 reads CASSAWTGDNEQFF. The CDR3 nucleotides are TGTGCCAGCAGTGCCTGGACAGGGGACAATGAGCAGTTCTTC.

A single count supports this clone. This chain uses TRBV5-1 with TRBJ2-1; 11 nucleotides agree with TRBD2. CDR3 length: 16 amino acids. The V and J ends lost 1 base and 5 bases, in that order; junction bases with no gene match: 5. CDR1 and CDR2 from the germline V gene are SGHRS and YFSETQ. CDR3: CASSLLGTSGDNEQFF. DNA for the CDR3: TGCGCCAGCAGCTTGCTAGGGACTAGCGGTGACAATGAGCAGTTCTTC.

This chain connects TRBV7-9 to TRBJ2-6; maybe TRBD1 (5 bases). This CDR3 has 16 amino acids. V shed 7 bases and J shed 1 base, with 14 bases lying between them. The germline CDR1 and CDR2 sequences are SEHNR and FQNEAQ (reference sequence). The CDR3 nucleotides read TGTGCCAGCATCTCCCGGAACAGGTCTGGGGCCAACGTCCTGACTTTC. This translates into CASISRNRSGANVLTF.

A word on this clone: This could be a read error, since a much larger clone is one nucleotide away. The CDR3 DNA follows: TGTGCCAGCAGTCCCGGCTATGGCTACGCCTTC. Amino acid sequence: CASSPGYGYAF. This chain uses TRBV6-5 with TRBJ1-2; D is undetermined. This CDR3 has 11 amino acids. Germline V gives CDR1 MNHEY, CDR2 SVGAGI.

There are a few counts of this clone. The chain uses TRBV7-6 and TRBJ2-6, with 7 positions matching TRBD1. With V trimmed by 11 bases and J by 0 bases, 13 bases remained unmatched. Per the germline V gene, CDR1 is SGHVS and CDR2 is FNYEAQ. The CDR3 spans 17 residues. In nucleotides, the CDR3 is TGTGCCCATAGATGCAGACAGGGCTACTCTGGGGCCAACGTCCTGACTTTC. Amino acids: CAHRCRQGYSGANVLTF. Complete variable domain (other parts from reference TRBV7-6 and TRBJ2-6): GAGVSQSPRYKVTKRGQDVALRCDPISGHVSLYWYRQALGQGPEFLTYFNYEAQQDKSGLPNDRFSAERPEGSISTLTIQRTEQRDSAMYRCAHRCRQGYSGANVLTFGAGSRLTVL.

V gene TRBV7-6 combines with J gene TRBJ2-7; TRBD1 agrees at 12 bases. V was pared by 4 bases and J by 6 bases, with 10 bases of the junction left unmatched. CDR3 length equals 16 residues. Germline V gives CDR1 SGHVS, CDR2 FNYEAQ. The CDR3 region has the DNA TGTGCCAGCAGCTCCCACCCGGGACAGGGGGCTGGCGAGCAGTACTTC. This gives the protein CASSSHPGQGAGEQYF.

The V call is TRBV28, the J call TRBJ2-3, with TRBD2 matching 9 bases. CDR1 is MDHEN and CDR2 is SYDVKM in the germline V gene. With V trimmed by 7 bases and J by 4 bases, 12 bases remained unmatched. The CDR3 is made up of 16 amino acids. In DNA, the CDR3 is TGTGCCAGCATCCCCGGGGGCGGGAGGGGCCCAGATACGCAGTATTTT. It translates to CASIPGGGRGPDTQYF.

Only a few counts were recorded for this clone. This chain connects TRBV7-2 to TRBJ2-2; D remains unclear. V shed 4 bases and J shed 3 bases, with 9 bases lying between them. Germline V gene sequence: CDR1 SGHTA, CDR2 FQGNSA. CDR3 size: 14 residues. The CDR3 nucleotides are TGTGCCAGCAGCTCGACATTCTACACCGGGGAGCTGTTTTTT. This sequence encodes CASSSTFYTGELFF. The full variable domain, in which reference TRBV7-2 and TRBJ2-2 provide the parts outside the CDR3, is GAGVSQSPSNKVTEKGKDVELRCDPISGHTALYWYRQSLGQGLEFLIYFQGNSAPDKSGLPSDRFSAERTGGSVSTLTIQRTQQEDSAVYLCASSSTFYTGELFFGEGSRLTVL.